The clone carrying this T cell receptor (beta chain) has only a few counts. Its antigen is not known. TCRdb itself ran the reads through MiXCR, one entry per CDR3 protein. The sample records hundreds of thousands of distinct CDR3 sequences, roughly 33% being singletons. The sample is drawn from a study of T cell repertoires in cytomegalovirus infection. CDR1 and CDR2 (germline): SNHLY, FYNNEI. The CDR3 runs to 15 residues. V shed 7 bases and J shed 2 bases, with 18 bases lying between them. Regarding the study as a whole: HLA-C-restricted, CMV-specific TCR beta clonotypes were dominant ex vivo. Cumulative public TCR beta family frequency identified CMV carriers with the relevant HLA.

This specimen consisted of cultured PBMCs, obtained from culture after CMV antigen stimulation. This clonotype was obtained from a human donor in good health (CMV status not recorded). Some clones in this sample may be carry-over from other donors' samples. The chain couples TRBV2 to TRBJ2-7; either TRBD1 or TRBD2 may supply D (5 bases each). The CDR3 bases are TGTGCCAGCAATTTGTTGAGAGGGGCAACCTACGAGCAGTACTTC. Translating gives CASNLLRGATYEQYF.